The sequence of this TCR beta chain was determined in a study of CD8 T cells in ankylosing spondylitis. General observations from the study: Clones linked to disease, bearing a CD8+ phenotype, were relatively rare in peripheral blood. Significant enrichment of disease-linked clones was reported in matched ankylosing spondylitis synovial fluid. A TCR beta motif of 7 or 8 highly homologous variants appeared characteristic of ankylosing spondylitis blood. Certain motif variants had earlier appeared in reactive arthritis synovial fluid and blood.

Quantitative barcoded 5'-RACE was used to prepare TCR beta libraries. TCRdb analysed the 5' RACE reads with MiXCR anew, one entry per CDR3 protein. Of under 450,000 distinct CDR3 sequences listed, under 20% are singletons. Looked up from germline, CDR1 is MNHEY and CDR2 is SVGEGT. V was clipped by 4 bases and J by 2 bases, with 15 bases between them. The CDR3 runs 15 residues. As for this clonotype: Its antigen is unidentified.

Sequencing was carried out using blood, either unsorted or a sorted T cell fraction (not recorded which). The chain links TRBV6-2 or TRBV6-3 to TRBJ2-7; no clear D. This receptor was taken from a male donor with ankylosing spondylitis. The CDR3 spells CASSLGGGATYEQYF. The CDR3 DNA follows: TGTGCCAGCAGTTTGGGTGGTGGCGCGACCTACGAGCAGTACTTC.